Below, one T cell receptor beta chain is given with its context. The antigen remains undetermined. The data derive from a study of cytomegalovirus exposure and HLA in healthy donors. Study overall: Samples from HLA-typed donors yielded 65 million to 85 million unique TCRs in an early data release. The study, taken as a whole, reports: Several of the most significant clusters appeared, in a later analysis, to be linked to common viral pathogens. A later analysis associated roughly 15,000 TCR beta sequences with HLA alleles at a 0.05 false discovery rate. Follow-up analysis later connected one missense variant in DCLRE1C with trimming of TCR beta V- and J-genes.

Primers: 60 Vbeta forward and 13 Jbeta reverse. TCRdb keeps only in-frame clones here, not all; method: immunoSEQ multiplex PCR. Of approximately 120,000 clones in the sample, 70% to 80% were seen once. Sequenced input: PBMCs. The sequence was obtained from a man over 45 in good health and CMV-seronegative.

The CDR3 sequence: CASSKTGGHREKLFF. The CDR3 DNA sequence: TGTGCCAGCAGCAAAACAGGGGGCCATCGTGAAAAACTGTTTTTT. The chain joins TRBV21-1 to TRBJ1-4; no DNA check was done on the table's D call, TRBD1. TRBV21-1 is termed a pseudogene. The CDR3 runs 15 residues.